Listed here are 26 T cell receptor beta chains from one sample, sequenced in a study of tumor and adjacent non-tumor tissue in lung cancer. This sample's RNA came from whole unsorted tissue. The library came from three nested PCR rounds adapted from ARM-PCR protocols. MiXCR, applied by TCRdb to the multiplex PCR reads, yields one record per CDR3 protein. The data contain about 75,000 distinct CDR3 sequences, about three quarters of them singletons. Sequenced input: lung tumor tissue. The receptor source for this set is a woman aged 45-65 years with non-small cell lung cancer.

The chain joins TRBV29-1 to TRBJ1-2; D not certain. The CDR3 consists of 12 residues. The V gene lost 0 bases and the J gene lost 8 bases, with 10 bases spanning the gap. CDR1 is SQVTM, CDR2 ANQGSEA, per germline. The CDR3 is CSVEEKSRGYTF. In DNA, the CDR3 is TGCAGCGTTGAAGAGAAAAGCAGGGGCTACACCTTC. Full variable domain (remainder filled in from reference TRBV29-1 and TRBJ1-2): SAVISQKPSRDICQRGTSLTIQCQVDSQVTMMFWYRQQPGQSLTLIATANQGSEATYESGFVIDKFPISRPNLTFSTLTVSNMSPEDSSIYLCSVEEKSRGYTFGSGTRLTVV.

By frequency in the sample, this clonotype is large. CDR3 coding DNA: TGCGCCAGCAGCCAAGAGTTGGGGAGCTCCTACAATGAGCAGTTCTTC. It codes for CASSQELGSSYNEQFF. J is TRBJ2-1 and V is TRBV4-1; tentative D call: TRBD2 (5 bases). Germline V gene lookup returns CDR1 MGHRA and CDR2 YSYEKL. The CDR3 runs to 16 residues. Trimming removed 0 bases at V and 0 bases at J, with 9 bases between.

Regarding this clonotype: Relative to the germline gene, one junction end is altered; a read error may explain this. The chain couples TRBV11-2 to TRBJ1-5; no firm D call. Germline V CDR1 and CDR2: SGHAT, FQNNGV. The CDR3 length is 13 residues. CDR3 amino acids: CANSFESNQPQHF. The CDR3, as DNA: TGTGCCAACAGCTTCGAGAGCAATCAACCCCAGCATTTT.

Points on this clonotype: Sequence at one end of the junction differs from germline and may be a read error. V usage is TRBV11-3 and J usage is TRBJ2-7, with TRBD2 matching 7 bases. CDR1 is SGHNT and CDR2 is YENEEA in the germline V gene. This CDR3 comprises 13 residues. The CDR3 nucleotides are TGTGCCAGCATCTTGAGGAGGGACTACGGGCAGTACTTC. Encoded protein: CASILRRDYGQYF.

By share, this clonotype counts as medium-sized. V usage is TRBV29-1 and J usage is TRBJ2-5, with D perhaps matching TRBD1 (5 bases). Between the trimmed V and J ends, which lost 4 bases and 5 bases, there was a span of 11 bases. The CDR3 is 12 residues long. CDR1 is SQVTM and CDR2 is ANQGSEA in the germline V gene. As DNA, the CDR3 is TGCAGCGTTGTTAGACAGTTCGAGACCCAGTACTTC. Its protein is CSVVRQFETQYF.

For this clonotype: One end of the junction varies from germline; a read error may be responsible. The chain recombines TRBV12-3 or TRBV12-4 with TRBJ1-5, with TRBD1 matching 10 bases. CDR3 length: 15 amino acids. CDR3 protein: CAGSPDRGYNQPEHF. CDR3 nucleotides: TGTGCCGGCAGTCCGGACAGGGGGTACAATCAACCCGAGCATTTT.

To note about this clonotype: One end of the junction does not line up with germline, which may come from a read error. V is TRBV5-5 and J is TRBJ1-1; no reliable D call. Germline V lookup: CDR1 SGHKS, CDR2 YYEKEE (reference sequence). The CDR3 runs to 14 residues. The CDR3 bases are TGTACCAGCAGCTTGGAGGGTTGGAATACTGAAGCTTTCTTT. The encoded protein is CTSSLEGWNTEAFF. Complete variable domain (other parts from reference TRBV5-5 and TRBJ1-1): DAGVTQSPTHLIKTRGQQVTLRCSPISGHKSVSWYQQVLGQGPQFIFQYYEKEERGRGNFPDRFSARQFPNYSSELNVNALLLGDSALYLCTSSLEGWNTEAFFGQGTRLTVV.

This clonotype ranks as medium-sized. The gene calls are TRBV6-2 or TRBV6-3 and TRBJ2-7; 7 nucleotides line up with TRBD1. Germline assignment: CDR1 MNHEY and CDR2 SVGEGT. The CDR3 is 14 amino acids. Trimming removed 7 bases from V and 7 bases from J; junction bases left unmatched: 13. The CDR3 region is CASTTGALIGEQYF. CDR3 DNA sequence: TGTGCCAGCACCACAGGGGCCTTAATAGGAGAGCAGTACTTC.

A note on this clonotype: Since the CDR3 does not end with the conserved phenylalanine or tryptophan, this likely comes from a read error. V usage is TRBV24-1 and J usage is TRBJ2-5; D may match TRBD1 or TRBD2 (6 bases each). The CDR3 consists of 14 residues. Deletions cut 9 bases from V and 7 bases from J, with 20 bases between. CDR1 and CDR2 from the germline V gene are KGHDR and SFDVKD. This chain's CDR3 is CATAERGRGGTQYI. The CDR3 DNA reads TGTGCCACCGCAGAACGGGGGCGAGGGGGGACCCAGTACATC.

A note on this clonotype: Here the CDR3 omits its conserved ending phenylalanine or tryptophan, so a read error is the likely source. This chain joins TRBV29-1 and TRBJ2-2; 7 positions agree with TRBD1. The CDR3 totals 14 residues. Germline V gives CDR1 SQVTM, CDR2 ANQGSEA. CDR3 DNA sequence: TGCAGTGTTGGGGACAGTCCGAACACCGGGGAGCTGTTTTCT. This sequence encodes CSVGDSPNTGELFS.

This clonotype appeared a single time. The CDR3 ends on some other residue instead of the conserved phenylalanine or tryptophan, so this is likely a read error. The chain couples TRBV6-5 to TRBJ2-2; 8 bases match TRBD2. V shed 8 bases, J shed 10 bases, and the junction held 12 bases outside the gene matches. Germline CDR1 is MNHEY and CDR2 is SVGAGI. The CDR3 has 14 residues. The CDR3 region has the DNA TGTGCCAGCGGGGTTAGCGGGATAGCCGTGGAGCTGTTTTAT. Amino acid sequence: CASGVSGIAVELFY.

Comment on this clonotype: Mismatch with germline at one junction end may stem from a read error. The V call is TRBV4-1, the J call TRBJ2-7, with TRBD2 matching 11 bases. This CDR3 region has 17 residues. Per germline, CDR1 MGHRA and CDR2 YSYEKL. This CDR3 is CASNTGLAGRSSYEQYF. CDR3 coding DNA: TGTGCTAGCAACACCGGACTAGCGGGTCGGAGCTCCTACGAGCAGTACTTC.

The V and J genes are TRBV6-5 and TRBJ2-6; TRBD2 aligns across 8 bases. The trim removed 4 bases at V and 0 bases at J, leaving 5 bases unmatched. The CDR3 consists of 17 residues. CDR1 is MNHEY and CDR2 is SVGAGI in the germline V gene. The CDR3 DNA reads TGTGCCAGCAGTTTAGCGGGGACCAGCTCTGGGGCCAACGTCCTGACTTTC. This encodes CASSLAGTSSGANVLTF.

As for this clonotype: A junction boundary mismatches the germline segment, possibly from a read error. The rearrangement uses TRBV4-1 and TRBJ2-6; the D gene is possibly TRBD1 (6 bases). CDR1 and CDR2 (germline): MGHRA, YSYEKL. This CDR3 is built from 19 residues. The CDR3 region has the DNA TGCGCCAGCAACCAAGATTGGTGGACAGAGGGCTCTGGGGCCAACGCCCTGACTTTC. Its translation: CASNQDWWTEGSGANALTF.

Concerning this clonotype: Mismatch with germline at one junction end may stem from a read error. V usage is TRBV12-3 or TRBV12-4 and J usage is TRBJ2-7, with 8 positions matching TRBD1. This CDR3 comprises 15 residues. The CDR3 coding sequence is TGCGCCAGCAGTTTAATTGGACAGGGCGGGTCCGGGCAGTACTTC. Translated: CASSLIGQGGSGQYF.

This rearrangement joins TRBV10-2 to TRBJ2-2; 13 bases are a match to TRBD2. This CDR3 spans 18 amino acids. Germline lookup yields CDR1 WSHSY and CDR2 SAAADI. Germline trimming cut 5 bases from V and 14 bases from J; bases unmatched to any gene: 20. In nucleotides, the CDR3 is TGCGCCAGCAGTCCTTCCCCCGGGACTAGCGGGAAGGCCGGAGACCTGTTTTTT. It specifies CASSPSPGTSGKAGDLFF.

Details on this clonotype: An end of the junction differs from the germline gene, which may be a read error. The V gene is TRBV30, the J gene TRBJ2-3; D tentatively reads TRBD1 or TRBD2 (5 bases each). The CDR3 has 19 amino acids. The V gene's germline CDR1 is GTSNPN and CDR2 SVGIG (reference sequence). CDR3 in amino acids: CTWSVQDWRLAFNTDTQYF. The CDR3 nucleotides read TGTACCTGGAGTGTACAGGACTGGAGATTAGCCTTTAACACAGATACGCAGTATTTT.

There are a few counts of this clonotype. CDR3 residues: CASSFLGHAEKLFF. CDR3 coding DNA: TGTGCCAGCAGCTTCCTTGGACATGCGGAAAAACTGTTTTTT. J is TRBJ1-4 and V is TRBV5-5, with D maybe TRBD1 (5 bases). CDR1 and CDR2 from the germline V gene are SGHKS and YYEKEE (reference sequence). V lost 2 bases and J 8 bases, leaving 13 bases between the germline ends. The CDR3 sequence is 14 residues long.

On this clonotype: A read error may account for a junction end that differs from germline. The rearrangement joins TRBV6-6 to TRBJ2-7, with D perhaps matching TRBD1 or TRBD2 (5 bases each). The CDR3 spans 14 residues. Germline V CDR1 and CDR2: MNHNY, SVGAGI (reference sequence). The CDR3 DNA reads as TGTGCCAGCAGTTCAAGGGACGGAACCTACGAGCATTACTTC. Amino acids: CASSSRDGTYEHYF.

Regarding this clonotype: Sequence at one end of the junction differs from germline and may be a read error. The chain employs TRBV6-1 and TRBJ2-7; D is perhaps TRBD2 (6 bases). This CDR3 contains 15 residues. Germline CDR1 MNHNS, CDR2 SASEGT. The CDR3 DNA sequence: TGTGCCAGCAGCCTGGGACTTGAGTCGTACTATGAGCAGTATTTC. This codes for CASSLGLESYYEQYF.

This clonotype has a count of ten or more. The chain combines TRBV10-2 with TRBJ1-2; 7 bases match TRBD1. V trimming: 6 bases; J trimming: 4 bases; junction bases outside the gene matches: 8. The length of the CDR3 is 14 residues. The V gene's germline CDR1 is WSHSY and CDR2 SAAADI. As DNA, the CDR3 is TGCGCCAGCAGCGGTAGACAGGGAAGCTATGGCTACACCTTC. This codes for CASSGRQGSYGYTF.

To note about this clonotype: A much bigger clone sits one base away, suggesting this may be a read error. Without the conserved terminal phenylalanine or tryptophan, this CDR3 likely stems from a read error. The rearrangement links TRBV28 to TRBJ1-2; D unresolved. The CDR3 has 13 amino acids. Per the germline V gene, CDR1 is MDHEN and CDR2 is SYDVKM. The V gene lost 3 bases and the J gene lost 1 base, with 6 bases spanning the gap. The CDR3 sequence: CASSLDLNYGYTL. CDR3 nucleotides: TGTGCCAGCAGTTTGGACCTTAACTATGGCTACACCTTG.

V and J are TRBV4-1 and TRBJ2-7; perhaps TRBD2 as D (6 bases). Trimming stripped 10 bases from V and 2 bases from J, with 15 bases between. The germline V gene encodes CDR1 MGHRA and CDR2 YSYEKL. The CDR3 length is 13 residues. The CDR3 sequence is CANSSRLAYEQYF. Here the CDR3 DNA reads TGCGCCAACAGTTCTCGACTAGCCTACGAGCAGTACTTC.

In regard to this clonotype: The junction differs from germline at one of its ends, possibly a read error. The CDR3 DNA is TGTGCCAGCAGCTTTAACCATCTAGATATGCAGTATTTT. It yields the protein CASSFNHLDMQYF. The chain is built from TRBV11-2 and TRBJ2-3; D not certain. CDR1 is SGHAT, CDR2 FQNNGV, per germline. This CDR3 has 13 residues.

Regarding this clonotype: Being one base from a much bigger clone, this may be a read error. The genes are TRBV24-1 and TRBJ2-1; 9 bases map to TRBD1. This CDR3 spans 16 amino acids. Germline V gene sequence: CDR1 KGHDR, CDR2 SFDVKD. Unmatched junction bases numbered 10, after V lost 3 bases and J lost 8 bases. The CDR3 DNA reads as TGTGCCACCAGTGATAAAGCTGGGACAGGGAACGATGAGCAGTTCTTC. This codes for CATSDKAGTGNDEQFF.

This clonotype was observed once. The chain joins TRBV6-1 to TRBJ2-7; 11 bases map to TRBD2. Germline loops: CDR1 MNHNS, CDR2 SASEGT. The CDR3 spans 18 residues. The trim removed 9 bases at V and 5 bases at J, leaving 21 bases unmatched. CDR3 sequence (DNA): TGTGCCAGTCGTGACAGGGACTGTACTAGCGGGAGAAAGGACGAGCAGTACTTC. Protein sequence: CASRDRDCTSGRKDEQYF.